One sample yielded the 23 T cell receptor beta chains listed below, sequenced in a study of T cell responses to AZD1222 COVID-19 vaccine. The method was immunoSEQ multiplex PCR; TCRdb's version includes in-frame clones alone and lacks a portion of them. This sample has about 60,000 clones, with about four fifths found just once. This specimen was peripheral blood, taken on day 0 of AZD1222 vaccination. These receptors originate from an adult in good health.

The chain uses TRBV6-5 and TRBJ2-5, with TRBD2 matching 11 bases. V was clipped by 6 bases and J by 5 bases; unmatched bases: 8. The CDR3 is 15 residues long. The germline CDR1 and CDR2 sequences are MNHEY and SVGAGI. CDR3 sequence reads: CASSEGLAGGETQYF. Here the CDR3 DNA reads TGTGCCAGCAGCGAGGGGCTAGCGGGGGGCGAGACCCAGTACTTC.

This chain's CDR3 is CASSPGTGGTEAFF. Written as DNA, the CDR3 is TGTGCCAGTAGTCCCGGGACAGGGGGCACTGAAGCTTTCTTT. The chain recombines TRBV19 with TRBJ1-1, with TRBD1 matching over 11 bases. Trimming removed 5 bases from V and 4 bases from J; junction bases left unmatched: 3. The CDR3 consists of 14 residues. Germline V CDR1 and CDR2: LNHDA, SQIVND (reference sequence). Full variable domain (outside the CDR3, taken from reference TRBV19 and TRBJ1-1): DGGITQSPKYLFRKEGQNVTLSCEQNLNHDAMYWYRQDPGQGLRLIYYSQIVNDFQKGDIAEGYSVSREKKESFPLTVTSAQKNPTAFYLCASSPGTGGTEAFFGQGTRLTVV.

V and J are TRBV12-3 or TRBV12-4 and TRBJ2-1; no reliable D call. The CDR3 has 11 amino acids. The V end was cut by 4 bases, the J end by 9 bases, with 7 bases between. Here the CDR3 reads CASSSTGEQFF. For the CDR3, the DNA is TGTGCCAGCAGTTCTACGGGTGAGCAGTTCTTC.

V gene TRBV3-1 (or the pseudogene TRBV3-2) combines with J gene TRBJ2-4, with 7 bases matching TRBD2. CDR3 length: 16 amino acids. J gave up 8 bases and V 3 bases, and 13 bases lay outside the gene matches. In germline, CDR1 is LGHDT, CDR2 YNNKEL (reference sequence). The CDR3 DNA reads as TGTGCCAGCAGCCACGCCCTAATGGGCGGGGGTGACATTCAGTACTTC. The encoded protein is CASSHALMGGGDIQYF.

The J gene is TRBJ2-1, the V gene TRBV11-3; tentative D call: TRBD2 (7 bases). Germline loops: CDR1 SGHNT, CDR2 YENEEA. The ends were cut back, 3 bases at V and 2 bases at J, with 11 bases in the middle. The CDR3 runs 15 residues. As DNA, the CDR3 is TGTGCCAGCAGCTTGTCGGGGGGCCCCTACAATGAGCAGTTCTTC. This codes for CASSLSGGPYNEQFF.

The rearrangement links TRBV5-6 to TRBJ1-2; a weak D match, TRBD1 (6 bases). Looked up from germline, CDR1 is SGHDT and CDR2 is YYEEEE. This CDR3 contains 15 residues. Between the trimmed V and J ends, which lost 1 base and 4 bases, there was a span of 14 bases. CDR3 in DNA: TGTGCCAGCAGCTTGTGGGGGCTTCTGGGCTATGGCTACACCTTC. Its translation: CASSLWGLLGYGYTF.

A remark on this clone: Other DNA sequences in this sample translate to the same CDR3. The chain uses TRBV11-3 and TRBJ1-3; unclear D gene. Per germline, CDR1 SGHNT and CDR2 YENEEA. This CDR3 comprises 13 residues. Trimming took 4 bases from V and 2 from J, leaving 6 bases between them. DNA of the CDR3: TGTGCCAGCAGCTCCCTGCCTGGAAACACCATATATTTT. Amino acids: CASSSLPGNTIYF. The entire variable domain, with the rest obtained from reference TRBV11-3 and TRBJ1-3, is as follows: EAGVVQSPRYKIIEKKQPVAFWCNPISGHNTLYWYLQNLGQGPELLIRYENEEAVDDSQLPKDRFSAERLKGVDSTLKIQPAELGDSAVYLCASSSLPGNTIYFGEGSWLTVV.

V and J are TRBV30 and TRBJ1-5; D uncertain. Germline V CDR1 and CDR2: GTSNPN, SVGIG (reference sequence). CDR3 length: 13 amino acids. Trimming shortened V by 0 bases and J by 1 base, and 4 bases separated the two germline ends. CDR3 sequence (DNA): TGTGCCTGGAGTGTACACAGCAATCAGCCCCAGCATTTT. It is translated as CAWSVHSNQPQHF.

Only one count was recorded for this clone. The CDR3 coding sequence is TGCGCCAGCAGCCTAGGGAGTGCTGAAGCTTTCTTT. It specifies CASSLGSAEAFF. The chain joins TRBV5-1 to TRBJ1-1; D not certain. Germline lookup yields CDR1 SGHRS and CDR2 YFSETQ. V lost 4 bases to trimming and J lost 6 bases, with 10 bases between them. This CDR3 is built from 12 residues.

V and J are TRBV6-2 or TRBV6-3 and TRBJ2-3; unclear D gene. This CDR3 contains 13 residues. Germline-derived CDR1 and CDR2 are MNHEY and SVGEGT. V was shortened by 6 bases and J by 1 base, with 8 bases between the two germline ends. CDR3 amino acids: CASSPGRTDTQYF. CDR3 DNA sequence: TGTGCCAGCAGCCCCGGCCGCACAGATACGCAGTATTTT.

V is TRBV6-1 and J is TRBJ1-5; weak D call: TRBD1 (6 bases). The CDR3 totals 15 residues. Germline V CDR1 and CDR2: MNHNS, SASEGT. The V end lost 2 bases, the J end lost 1 base, and 9 bases lay between the germline ends. CDR3 nucleotides: TGTGCCAGCAGTGAACCCAGGGGAAGCAATCAGCCCCAGCATTTT. It is translated as CASSEPRGSNQPQHF.

With respect to this clone: One junction end disagrees with the germline gene, perhaps due to a read error. V is TRBV30 and J is TRBJ2-7, with 12 nucleotides matching TRBD1. The CDR3 length is 14 residues. The germline gives CDR1 GTSNPN, CDR2 SVGIG (reference sequence). The CDR3 loop is CAWSAGTGGDHLLF. The DNA of the CDR3 is TGTGCCTGGAGCGCCGGGACAGGGGGCGATCATCTCCTCTTC.

The table lists this clone with a few counts. The chain is built from TRBV20-1 and TRBJ1-1; D is uncertain. The CDR3 runs 11 residues. V shed 8 bases and J shed 0 bases, with 7 bases lying between them. CDR1 and CDR2 (germline): DFQATT, SNEGSKA (reference sequence). CDR3 coding DNA: TGCAGTTTCCTTTTGAACACTGAAGCTTTCTTT. It encodes CSFLLNTEAFF.

The rearrangement links TRBV28 to TRBJ1-4, with 8 nucleotides matching TRBD1. CDR1 is MDHEN, CDR2 SYDVKM, per germline. The CDR3 is made up of 17 amino acids. V lost 6 bases and J lost 0; bases outside the gene matches: 9. For the CDR3, the DNA is TGTGCCAGCAGCCCAGGGGGCCTTGTTGCAACTAATGAAAAACTGTTTTTT. As protein: CASSPGGLVATNEKLFF.

V usage is TRBV21-1 and J usage is TRBJ1-2. TRBV21-1 is an annotated pseudogene. This CDR3 region has 11 residues. The CDR3: CASSTSHGYTF. The CDR3 nucleotides read TGTGCCAGCAGCACTTCGCATGGCTACACCTTC.

The chain uses TRBV7-9 and TRBJ2-1; D unclear. V shed 5 bases and J shed 1 base, with 15 bases lying between them. This CDR3 region has 16 residues. Looked up from germline, CDR1 is SEHNR and CDR2 is FQNEAQ (reference sequence). CDR3 amino acids: CASSPRGSLSYNEQFF. As DNA, the CDR3 is TGTGCCAGCAGCCCCCGAGGCAGCCTTTCCTACAATGAGCAGTTCTTC.

The V call is TRBV4-3, the J call TRBJ1-5, with D perhaps matching TRBD1 (5 bases). Germline CDR1 is LGHNA and CDR2 is YSLEER. The CDR3 extends over 16 amino acids. The germline V and J ends were trimmed by 0 bases and 1 base, with 10 bases remaining between them. The CDR3 bases are TGCGCCAGCAGCCAAGACAGGGTGCAGAGCAATCAGCCCCAGCATTTT. Its translation: CASSQDRVQSNQPQHF.

The V call is TRBV30, the J call TRBJ1-6; D gene uncertain. Germline CDR1 reads GTSNPN; CDR2 reads SVGIG (reference sequence). This CDR3 comprises 14 residues. Trimming took off 1 base at V and 7 bases at J, with 11 bases between the two ends. This CDR3 is CAWSGGRVNSPLHF. The CDR3 nucleotides read TGTGCCTGGAGTGGAGGACGGGTAAATTCACCCCTCCACTTT.

This clone was detected once. V gene TRBV5-4 combines with J gene TRBJ1-1; a weak D match, TRBD1 (6 bases). From germline, CDR1 is SGHNT and CDR2 YYREEE (reference sequence). The CDR3 has 15 amino acids. The germline V and J ends were trimmed by 0 bases and 1 base, with 10 bases remaining between them. CDR3 coding DNA: TGTGCCAGCAGCTTGGATCTCAGGGGGAACACTGAAGCTTTCTTT. This codes for CASSLDLRGNTEAFF. The variable domain in full, completed from reference TRBV5-4 and TRBJ1-1, reads ETGVTQSPTHLIKTRGQQVTLRCSSQSGHNTVSWYQQALGQGPQFIFQYYREEENGRGNFPPRFSGLQFPNYSSELNVNALELDDSALYLCASSLDLRGNTEAFFGQGTRLTVV.

This rearrangement joins TRBV25-1 to TRBJ2-5; 7 nucleotides align to TRBD2. After removal of 3 bases from V and 4 bases from J, the junction contained 2 bases not matched to a gene. There are 13 residues in the CDR3. Germline V gene data show CDR1 as MGHDK and CDR2 as SYGVNS. The CDR3 is CASSDSGRETQYF. The DNA of the CDR3 is TGTGCCAGCAGTGATAGCGGGCGAGAGACCCAGTACTTC. The entire variable domain, with the rest obtained from reference TRBV25-1 and TRBJ2-5, is as follows: EADIYQTPRYLVIGTGKKITLECSQTMGHDKMYWYQQDPGMELHLIHYSYGVNSTEKGDLSSESTVSRIRTEHFPLTLESARPSHTSQYLCASSDSGRETQYFGPGTRLLVL.

The chain joins TRBV11-2 to TRBJ2-5; D not certain. V dropped 5 bases and J dropped 4 bases, with 14 bases sitting between them. CDR3 length: 14 amino acids. Per the germline V gene, CDR1 is SGHAT and CDR2 is FQNNGV. The CDR3 spells CASSPRTLRETQYF. The CDR3, as DNA: TGTGCCAGCAGCCCCAGGACGCTCCGAGAGACCCAGTACTTC.

CDR3 in amino acids: CASSRTGNTGELFF. The CDR3 bases are TGTGCCAGCAGTAGGACAGGGAACACCGGGGAGCTGTTTTTT. The gene calls are TRBV27 and TRBJ2-2; the match to TRBD1 covers 7 bases. The V segment lost 5 bases and the J segment 1 base; nucleotides outside the gene matches: 1. From germline, CDR1 is MNHEY and CDR2 SMNVEV (reference sequence). The CDR3 contains 14 residues.

This chain links TRBV7-2 with TRBJ1-2, with TRBD1 matching 8 bases. The V gene's germline CDR1 is SGHTA and CDR2 FQGNSA. Germline trimming cut 3 bases from V and 3 bases from J; bases unmatched to any gene: 3. This CDR3 has 14 amino acids. The CDR3 sequence: CASSFSGQDYGYTF. CDR3 sequence (DNA): TGTGCCAGCAGCTTTTCGGGACAGGACTATGGCTACACCTTC. Looking up the rest from reference TRBV7-2 and TRBJ1-2 gives the full variable domain: GAGVSQSPSNKVTEKGKDVELRCDPISGHTALYWYRQSLGQGLEFLIYFQGNSAPDKSGLPSDRFSAERTGGSVSTLTIQRTQQEDSAVYLCASSFSGQDYGYTFGSGTRLTVV.